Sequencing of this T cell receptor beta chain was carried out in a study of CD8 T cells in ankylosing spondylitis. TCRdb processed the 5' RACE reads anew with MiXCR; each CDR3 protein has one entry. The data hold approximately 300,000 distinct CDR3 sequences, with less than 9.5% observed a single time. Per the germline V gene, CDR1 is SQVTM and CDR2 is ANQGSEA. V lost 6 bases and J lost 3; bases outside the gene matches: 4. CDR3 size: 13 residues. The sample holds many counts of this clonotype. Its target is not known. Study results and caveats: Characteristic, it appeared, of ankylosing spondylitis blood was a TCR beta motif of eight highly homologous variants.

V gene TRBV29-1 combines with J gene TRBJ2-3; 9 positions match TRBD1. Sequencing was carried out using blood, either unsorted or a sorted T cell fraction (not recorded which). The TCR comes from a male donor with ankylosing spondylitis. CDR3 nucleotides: TGCAGCGTAAGGGACAGGGTGACAGATACGCAGTATTTT. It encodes CSVRDRVTDTQYF.